This T cell receptor (beta chain) was sequenced during a study of blood T cell repertoires in COVID-19. The overall study: Collection of acute and convalescent COVID-19 samples took place in the United States, Italy and Spain. PBMCs, B-cell-depleted T cells, or T cells were the source of the cDNA or gDNA that made up the material.

CDR3 length: 14 amino acids. Germline V gives CDR1 LNHDA, CDR2 SQIVND (reference sequence). The J segment lost 4 bases and the V segment lost 7 bases, leaving 7 bases of the junction unmatched. Assay used: immunoSEQ multiplex PCR; TCRdb lists only in-frame clones, some missing. The repertoire includes about 230,000 clones, 75% to 90% of them detected once, and 2.6% sits in the top ten. The chain couples TRBV19 to TRBJ2-7, with 10 bases that match TRBD2. Sequenced sample: peripheral blood. This TCR was recovered from a woman aged 70-85 years with active or convalescent COVID-19. This CDR3 is CASNPSGSLYEQYF. The CDR3 DNA follows: TGTGCCAGTAATCCTAGCGGGAGTTTGTACGAGCAGTACTTC.